The entry below gives a single T cell receptor beta chain sequence along with its context. The V and J ends lost 3 bases and 0 bases, in that order; junction bases with no gene match: 0. The germline gives CDR1 SQVTM, CDR2 ANQGSEA. The CDR3 consists of 13 residues. These data are taken from a study of cytomegalovirus exposure and HLA in healthy donors. Clones were read by immunoSEQ multiplex PCR, and TCRdb kept only the in-frame ones, dropping some. The data show hundreds of thousands of clones, 87% seen once. Sequencing input: PBMCs. The receptor was derived from a woman aged 18 to 35 in good health and CMV-seropositive. V and J are TRBV29-1 and TRBJ1-1; 8 bases match TRBD1. CDR3 protein: CSVEGQVNTEAFF. The CDR3 DNA is TGCAGCGTTGAGGGACAGGTGAACACTGAAGCTTTCTTT.